The sample holds one count of the clone carrying this T cell receptor (beta chain). Patients from Seattle were sampled longitudinally, starting during active infection. CDR3 length: 15 amino acids. The V gene's germline CDR1 is SGHTA and CDR2 FQGNSA. V lost 2 bases, J lost 5 bases, and 4 bases stayed unmatched. Per the original methods: Reference gene primer amplification yielded estimated nucleated cell counts. Some clones are missing from TCRdb's copy, which holds only in-frame ones; the method was immunoSEQ multiplex PCR. D and trimming come from the DNA, and the V and J calls and clone size come from that table. This sample carries fewer than 300,000 clones, more than 90% of them seen once, and the ten largest clones take 2.6%. This specimen comes from a study of blood T cell repertoires in COVID-19.

Input material: peripheral blood. This sequence originates from a person aged 18 to 35 with COVID-19, enrolled during active disease. The rearrangement uses TRBV7-2 and TRBJ2-2; TRBD2 matches at 8 bases. For the CDR3, the DNA is TGTGCCAGCAGCTTATCTTCTAGCGGGACCGGGGAGCTGTTTTTT. This codes for CASSLSSSGTGELFF.